This T cell receptor beta chain was recorded in a study of blood T cells in healthy people across ages (dated by TCRdb to between 2014 and 2017). Concerning the study at large: Template switching captured roughly one uniquely barcoded TCR beta cDNA molecule per two T cells in model experiments. Using deep sequencing normalized with unique cDNA molecular identifiers, the study measured how TCR beta repertoire diversity changes with age. Donors of different ages were randomly distributed across sequencing lanes to avoid experimental bias. The donors were split into four age groups: young (average roughly 15 years), middle-aged (around 40), aged (more than 55) and long-lived (82). For two donors (one aged 18 to 29 and one aged 80 or older), the study analyzed two additional independent replicas of 1 million unique cDNA reads from the same blood draw. General study outcomes and caveats: As age increased, observed TCR beta diversity per million T cells dropped in a roughly linear way, and a significant reduction was already evident by age 40. Since profiling was done on bulk unsorted PBMCs, naive and antigen-experienced compartments could not be conclusively compared. Donor CMV infection status was unknown, potentially confounding age-related changes in expanded clonotypes. Compared with the aged group, the long-lived group had more naive CD4+ T cells, fewer expanded clones and increased TCR diversity, a pattern suggesting age selection. Estimates of total diversity from one million sequenced T cells were regarded as lower bounds and underestimates. The percentage of naive T cells measured by flow cytometry correlated strongly with observed TCR beta diversity.

Donors were around 37 systemically healthy Caucasian individuals from Russia aged 6 to 90 years. Each donor gave ten milliliters of peripheral blood, collected into EDTA-treated Vacutainer tubes. Ficoll-Paque density-gradient centrifugation was used to isolate PBMCs, with at least 6.5 million per sample. Total RNA, at least 6 micrograms per sample, was extracted from PBMCs with Trizol reagent. For every donor, flow cytometry on a PBMC aliquot measured the percentage of naive CD45RAhigh/CD27high T cells. The library was generated by 5' RACE. These reads were obtained on an Illumina HiSeq 2500. A second PCR of 7 to 11 cycles was performed with a sample-barcoded 5' primer and a J-beta primer mix. Each TCR beta cDNA molecule received a unique molecular identifier from a template-switch 5' adaptor carrying 12 random nucleotides. Each sample yielded at least 2.5 million CDR3-containing paired-end reads. First-strand cDNA synthesis was performed from all RNA using the Mint cDNA synthesis kit, with priming by a TRBC-specific oligonucleotide. Following uracil-DNA glycosylase treatment, a first 18-cycle PCR with universal primers M1SS and BC2_uni_R was performed on all cDNA. In the source study's methods: For normalization, 1 million high-quality reads were randomly selected from each sample, with every read carrying a distinct molecular identifier. Reads with shared molecular identifiers were discarded instead of being binned into consensus sequences. CDR3 identification, clonotype clustering and error correction used MiTCR with a Q25 quality threshold and the strictest error-elimination algorithm. A nonparametric unseen species model using Euler transformation provided a lower-bound estimate of total TCR beta diversity. TCRdb reprocessing: public reads trimmed at Q25 with fastp, clones called with MiXCR, in-frame beta chains kept. Every distinct CDR3 protein forms one entry, paired with its most common genes and DNA. These V and J calls rely on TCRdb rather than the paper's analysis. The table for this sample lists some 1 million distinct CDR3 sequences; more than 35% of them were counted only once. The top ten constitute approximately 17% of the sample.

Worth noting for this clonotype: What antigen it recognizes has not been identified. Base qualities are not recorded, but no much larger clone differs from it by a single base.

The CDR3, cysteine through phenylalanine, is 17 amino acids long. The entry retains the CDR3 DNA only, 51 bases that are in frame from base 1. V is trimmed back by 2 bases and J by 2 bases, and the junction contains 8 bases that no gene match accounts for. The clonotype originates from a woman aged 55-70 years in good health. The V and J genes are TRBV12-3 or TRBV12-4 and TRBJ2-7, and TRBD2 matches 11 of the central bases. The sequencing sample was made of blood. The CDR3 reads CASSLQPTSGRTYEQYF. In nucleotides, the sequence is TGTGCCAGCAGTTTACAGCCAACTAGCGGGAGAACCTACGAGCAGTACTTC.